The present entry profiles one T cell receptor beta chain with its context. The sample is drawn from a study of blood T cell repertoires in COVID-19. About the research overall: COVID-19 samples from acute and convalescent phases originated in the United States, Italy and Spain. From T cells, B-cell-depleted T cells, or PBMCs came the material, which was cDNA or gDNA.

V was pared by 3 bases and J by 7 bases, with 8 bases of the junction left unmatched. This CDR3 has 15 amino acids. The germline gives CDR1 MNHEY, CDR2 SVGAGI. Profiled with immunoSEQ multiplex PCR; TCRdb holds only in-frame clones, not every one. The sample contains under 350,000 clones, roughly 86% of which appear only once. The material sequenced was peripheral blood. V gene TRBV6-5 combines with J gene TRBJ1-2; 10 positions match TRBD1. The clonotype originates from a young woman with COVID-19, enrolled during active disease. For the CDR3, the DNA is TGTGCCAGCAGTTATTTCGGACAGGGGGGAAGTGGCTACACCTTC. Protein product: CASSYFGQGGSGYTF.